This TCR beta chain stems from a study of blood T cell repertoires in COVID-19. Study summary: The United States, Italy and Spain provided the acute and convalescent COVID-19 samples. Sources were T cells, B-cell-depleted T cells, or PBMCs; the material itself was cDNA or gDNA.

Germline CDR1 and CDR2: SGHTA and FQGNSA. This CDR3 region has 13 residues. The ends were cut back, 5 bases at V and 2 bases at J, with 10 bases in the middle. Per the original methods: For nucleated cells, counts were estimated from reference gene primer amplification. Assay: immunoSEQ multiplex PCR; the TCRdb copy retains only in-frame clones and omits some. V and J calls and clone size are given by that table; D and trimming were obtained from the DNA. The sample has some 150,000 clones, about 86% seen once. This clonotype was obtained from a woman aged 60-70 years with acute or convalescent COVID-19. This sequence joins TRBV7-2 and TRBJ2-7; D uncertain. Sequencing was performed on peripheral blood. The CDR3 region is CASSNRSTYEQYF. The DNA for the CDR3 is TGTGCCAGCAGCAACCGGAGCACCTACGAGCAGTACTTC.